Reported below is one T cell receptor beta chain. Its specificity is unknown. The entry originates in a study of cytomegalovirus exposure and HLA in healthy donors. Study in general: The 90 to 150 validation repertoires used a platform that matched the one used for the 550 to 800 first-cohort repertoires, as a later analysis reported.

The CDR3 spans 13 residues. Germline loops: CDR1 SGHVS, CDR2 FQNEAQ. V was shortened by 5 bases and J by 10 bases, with 17 bases between the two germline ends. Study-level findings and limits: Overall, under 200 TCR beta chains were annotated as cytomegalovirus-associated. Rarity characterized most TCR sequences, yet some public TCRs appeared in many donors.

Clones were sequenced by immunoSEQ multiplex PCR, and TCRdb holds only the in-frame ones, with some missing. There are over 150,000 clones in the sample; around 88% occur only once, and around 2% lies in the top ten. The clonotype comes from a woman aged 18-35 years in good health and CMV-seronegative. Material for sequencing was PBMCs. This chain connects TRBV7-8 to TRBJ1-1; D call uncertain. CDR3 sequence: CASSTNVGRAAFF. The CDR3 coding sequence is TGTGCCAGCAGCACAAATGTCGGGAGGGCAGCTTTCTTT. The full variable domain, with the rest looked up from reference TRBV7-8 and TRBJ1-1, is GAGVSQSPRYKVAKRGQDVALRCDPISGHVSLFWYQQALGQGPEFLTYFQNEAQLDKSGLPSDRFFAERPEGSVSTLKIQRTQQEDSAVYLCASSTNVGRAAFFGQGTRLTVV.